These 3 T cell receptor beta chains originate from one sample sequenced in a study of tissue T cells after allogeneic stem cell transplantation. Clones were sequenced by immunoSEQ multiplex PCR, and TCRdb holds only the in-frame ones, with some missing. Among about 17,000 clones, roughly 72% were seen once, and the ten largest hold over 0.85%. The specimen sequenced was spleen. These receptors all come from a female BALB/c mouse in good health. This mouse strain has H2-d as its MHC haplotype.

This clone was observed a handful of times. Gene names refer to mouse genes. The observed sequence ends 1 residue before the CDR3 terminus, with the missing tail filled in from the germline J gene. This chain links TRBV20 with TRBJ1-1, with 7 positions matching TRBD1. Germline trimming cut 0 bases from V and 0 bases from J; bases unmatched to any gene: 1. Germline V CDR1 and CDR2: GFQATS, STVNSAI. The CDR3 is made up of 14 amino acids. CDR3 sequence: CGARDQGANTEVFF. The DNA read from the CDR3 is TGTGGTGCTAGGGATCAGGGGGCAAACACAGAAGTCTTC. The variable domain in full, completed from reference TRBV20 and TRBJ1-1, reads GALVYQYPRRTICKSGTSMRMECQAVGFQATSVAWYRQSPQKTFELIALSTVNSAIKYEQNFTQEKFPISHPNLSFSSMTVLNAYLEDRGLYLCGARDQGANTEVFFGKGTRLTVV.

Regarding this clone: Germline and genes: mouse. The read finishes 1 residue shy of the CDR3 end, and the germline J gene is used to complete it. The chain is built from TRBV13-1 and TRBJ1-6, with TRBD1 as a possible D gene (5 bases). TRBJ1-6 is an ORF; its function is uncertain. CDR3 length: 13 amino acids. Germline V gene data show CDR1 as NSHNY and CDR2 as SYGAGN. V was clipped by 5 bases and J by 8 bases, with 11 bases between them. This chain's CDR3 is CASRQGGDSPLYF. Partial CDR3 DNA: TGTGCCAGCAGGCAGGGAGGGGATTCGCCCCTCTAC.

Details on this clone: Genes and germline are mouse. The CDR3 end is not reached by the read, which stops 1 residue before it; the germline J gene fills it in. This chain connects TRBV20 to TRBJ2-4; D gene unclear. Germline loops: CDR1 GFQATS, CDR2 STVNSAI. The V end lost 2 bases, the J end lost 0 bases, and 9 bases lay between the germline ends. The CDR3 extends over 14 amino acids. The chain's CDR3 is CGARWEGSQNTLYF. The covered CDR3 bases are TGTGGTGCTAGGTGGGAAGGGAGTCAAAACACCTTGTAC.